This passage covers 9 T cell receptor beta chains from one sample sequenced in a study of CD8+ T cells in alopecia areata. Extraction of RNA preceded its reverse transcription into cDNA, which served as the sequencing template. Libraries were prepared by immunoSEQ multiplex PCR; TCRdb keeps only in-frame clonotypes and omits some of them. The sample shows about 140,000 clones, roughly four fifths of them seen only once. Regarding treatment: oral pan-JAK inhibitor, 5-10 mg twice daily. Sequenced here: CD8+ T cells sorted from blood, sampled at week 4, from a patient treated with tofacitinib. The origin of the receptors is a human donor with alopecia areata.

For the CDR3, the DNA is TGCTCAGATAGCGGGGGGGCCTACAATGAGCAGTTCTTC. Amino acid sequence: CSDSGGAYNEQFF. This chain connects TRBV29-1 to TRBJ2-1; TRBD2 matches at 11 bases. Germline CDR1 reads SQVTM; CDR2 reads ANQGSEA. This CDR3 has 13 residues.

CDR3 DNA: TGCGCCAGCAGCCATGAGGTCGCCTACGAGCAGTACTTC. Translation gives CASSHEVAYEQYF. The rearrangement joins TRBV4-1 to TRBJ2-7; no definite D call. V shed 3 bases and J shed 2 bases, with 8 bases lying between them. The germline gives CDR1 MGHRA, CDR2 YSYEKL. The CDR3 runs to 13 residues.

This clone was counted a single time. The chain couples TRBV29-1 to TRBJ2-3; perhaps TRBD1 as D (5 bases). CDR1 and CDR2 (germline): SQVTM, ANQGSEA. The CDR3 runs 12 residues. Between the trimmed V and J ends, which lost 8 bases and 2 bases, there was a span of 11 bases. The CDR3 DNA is TGCAGCCCGGACATTGTCACAGATACGCAGTATTTT. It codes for CSPDIVTDTQYF.

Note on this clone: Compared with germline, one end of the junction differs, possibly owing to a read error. The CDR3 is CTCQTAVGAEAFF. The CDR3 DNA reads TGTACTTGCCAGACCGCCGTGGGGGCTGAAGCTTTCTTT. The chain couples TRBV29-1 to TRBJ1-1; D might be TRBD1 (5 bases). CDR1 and CDR2 (germline): SQVTM, ANQGSEA. The CDR3 totals 13 residues. The whole variable domain, remainder taken from reference TRBV29-1 and TRBJ1-1, is SAVISQKPSRDICQRGTSLTIQCQVDSQVTMMFWYRQQPGQSLTLIATANQGSEATYESGFVIDKFPISRPNLTFSTLTVSNMSPEDSSIYLCTCQTAVGAEAFFGQGTRLTVV.

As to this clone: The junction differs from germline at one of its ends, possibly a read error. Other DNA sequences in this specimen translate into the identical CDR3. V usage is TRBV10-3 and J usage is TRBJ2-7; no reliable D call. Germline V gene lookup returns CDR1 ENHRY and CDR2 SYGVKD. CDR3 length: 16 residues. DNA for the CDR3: TGCGCCATCAGTGAATTGCCGTCTGGGAAGTCCTACGAGCAGTACTTC. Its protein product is CAISELPSGKSYEQYF.

The CDR3: CASGGADTQYF. CDR3 DNA: TGTGCCAGCGGGGGGGCCGATACGCAGTATTTT. The chain combines TRBV6-5 with TRBJ2-3; TRBD2 might be the D (7 bases). CDR3 length: 11 residues. With 8 bases removed from V and 6 bases from J, the gap between germline ends came to 9 bases. In germline, CDR1 is MNHEY, CDR2 SVGAGI.

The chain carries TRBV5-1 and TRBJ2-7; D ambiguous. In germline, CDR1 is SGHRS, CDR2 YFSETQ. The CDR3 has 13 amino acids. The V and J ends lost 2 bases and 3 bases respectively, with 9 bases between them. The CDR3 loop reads CASSFRMGYEQYF. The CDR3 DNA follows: TGCGCCAGCAGCTTCCGTATGGGCTACGAGCAGTACTTC.

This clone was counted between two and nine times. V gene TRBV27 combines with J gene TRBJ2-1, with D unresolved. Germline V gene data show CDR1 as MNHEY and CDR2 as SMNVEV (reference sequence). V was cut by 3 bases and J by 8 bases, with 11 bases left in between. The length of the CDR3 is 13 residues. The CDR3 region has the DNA TGTGCCAGCAGTTTCCATAGGGCTGATGAGCAGTTCTTC. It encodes CASSFHRADEQFF.

The DNA of the CDR3 is TGTGCCAGCAGCTTGGGTACAGGTGCAGCCTATGGCTACACCTTC. Its protein is CASSLGTGAAYGYTF. This chain links TRBV5-4 with TRBJ1-2; tentatively, D is TRBD1 (5 bases). The CDR3 spans 15 residues. The germline V gene encodes CDR1 SGHNT and CDR2 YYREEE (reference sequence). The V gene lost 0 bases and the J gene lost 4 bases, with 13 bases spanning the gap.